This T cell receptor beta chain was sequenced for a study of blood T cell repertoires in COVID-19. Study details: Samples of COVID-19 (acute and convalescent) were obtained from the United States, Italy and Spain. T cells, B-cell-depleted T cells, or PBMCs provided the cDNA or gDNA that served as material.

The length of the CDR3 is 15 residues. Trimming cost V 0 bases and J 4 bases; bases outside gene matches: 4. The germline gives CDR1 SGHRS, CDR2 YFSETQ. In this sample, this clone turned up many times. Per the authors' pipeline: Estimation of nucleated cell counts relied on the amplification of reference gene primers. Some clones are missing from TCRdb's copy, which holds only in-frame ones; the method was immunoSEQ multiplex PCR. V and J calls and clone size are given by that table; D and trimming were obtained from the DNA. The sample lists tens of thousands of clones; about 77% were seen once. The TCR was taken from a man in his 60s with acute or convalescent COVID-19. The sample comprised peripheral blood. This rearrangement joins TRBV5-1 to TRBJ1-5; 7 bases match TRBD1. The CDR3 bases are TGCGCCAGCAGCTTGGACGGGGACAGAAATCAGCCCCAGCATTTT. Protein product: CASSLDGDRNQPQHF.